These 24 T cell receptor beta chains share one sample of origin, sequenced in a study of shared clonotypes between healthy human individuals. Sequenced by immunoSEQ multiplex PCR; TCRdb stores in-frame clones only, minus some. The sample lists roughly 1.5 million clones, 98% occurring once. The sample was naive CD4+ T cells sorted from blood. Subset of the sample: CD45RA+ positively selected. These TCRs come from a man under 40 in good health.

The chain links TRBV25-1 to TRBJ1-4; D is perhaps TRBD1 (5 bases). The CDR3 length is 14 residues. Germline V gene sequence: CDR1 MGHDK, CDR2 SYGVNS. V was shortened by 4 bases and J by 10 bases, with 16 bases between the two germline ends. DNA for the CDR3: TGTGCCAGCAGTGTCGGGGCCCGTTTTGGAAAACTGTTTTTT. Its protein is CASSVGARFGKLFF.

The chain combines TRBV7-9 with TRBJ2-1, with 15 bases fitting TRBD2. CDR1 SEHNR and CDR2 FQNEAQ come from the germline V gene (reference sequence). V was pared by 5 bases and J by 2 bases, with 4 bases of the junction left unmatched. The CDR3 loop spans 17 amino acids. CDR3 residues: CASSRGTSGGTYNEQFF. CDR3 bases: TGTGCCAGCAGCCGAGGGACTAGCGGGGGGACCTACAATGAGCAGTTCTTC.

The chain is built from TRBV27 and TRBJ2-5; TRBD2 might be the D (6 bases). CDR3 length: 12 residues. V was cut by 3 bases and J by 6 bases, with 8 bases left in between. The V gene's germline CDR1 is MNHEY and CDR2 SMNVEV (reference sequence). CDR3 coding DNA: TGTGCCAGCAGTTTCGGGGGAAAGACCCAGTACTTC. Amino acids: CASSFGGKTQYF.

This clone is a singleton in its sample. The chain joins TRBV19 to TRBJ2-2, with D tentatively TRBD1 (5 bases). The CDR3 extends over 13 amino acids. Germline CDR1 LNHDA, CDR2 SQIVND (reference sequence). Trimming cost V 5 bases and J 4 bases, with 8 bases left between them. Here the CDR3 DNA reads TGTGCCAGTAGTCAGACAGTCACCGGGGAGCTGTTTTTT. As protein: CASSQTVTGELFF.

The V gene is TRBV11-3, the J gene TRBJ2-1; D is possibly TRBD2 (6 bases). The germline CDR1 and CDR2 sequences are SGHNT and YENEEA. CDR3 length: 14 amino acids. V dropped 2 bases and J dropped 9 bases, with 14 bases sitting between them. CDR3 amino acids: CASSLFGAGGEQFF. The CDR3, as DNA: TGTGCCAGCAGCTTATTTGGGGCCGGGGGTGAGCAGTTCTTC.

J is TRBJ2-7 and V is TRBV29-1; D not certain. Trimming pared 8 bases from V and 2 bases from J, leaving 13 bases between. CDR1 is SQVTM and CDR2 is ANQGSEA in the germline V gene. The CDR3 runs 12 residues. The DNA for the CDR3 is TGCAGCACTCAGACAACTCCCTACGAGCAGTACTTC. This sequence encodes CSTQTTPYEQYF.

V is TRBV2 and J is TRBJ2-2; no clear D gene. The V gene lost 7 bases and the J gene lost 1 base, with 10 bases spanning the gap. The CDR3 sequence is 14 residues long. Per the germline V gene, CDR1 is SNHLY and CDR2 is FYNNEI. The CDR3 DNA reads as TGTGCCAGCAAAGCCGGGCTGAACACCGGGGAGCTGTTTTTT. Amino acids: CASKAGLNTGELFF.

A note on this clone: The sample contains more than one DNA sequence encoding this CDR3. CDR3 DNA: TGTGCCAGCAGTGAAGCGCTAGCGGGAGAGACCCAGTACTTC. This gives the protein CASSEALAGETQYF. V usage is TRBV2 and J usage is TRBJ2-5; the match to TRBD2 covers 8 bases. Germline lookup yields CDR1 SNHLY and CDR2 FYNNEI. V dropped 0 bases and J dropped 4; count of bases not matched to a gene: 1. This CDR3 contains 14 residues.

The rearrangement links TRBV6-6 to TRBJ1-1, with 10 bases lining up with TRBD1. The junction had 11 bases not matched to a gene; V was cut back by 7 bases and J by 3 bases. The CDR3 covers 16 residues. Germline CDR1 is MNHNY and CDR2 is SVGAGI (reference sequence). CDR3 sequence: CASTTGTGEAHTEAFF. DNA of the CDR3: TGTGCCAGCACAACCGGGACAGGGGAAGCTCACACTGAAGCTTTCTTT.

The V gene is TRBV18, the J gene TRBJ2-4, with D maybe TRBD1 (5 bases). Germline-derived CDR1 and CDR2 are KGHSH and LQKENI. Trimming stripped 1 base from V and 0 bases from J, with 13 bases between. The CDR3 contains 17 residues. DNA for the CDR3: TGTGCCAGCTCACCACTCCCAGGGCGCATAGCCAAAAACATTCAGTACTTC. Protein sequence: CASSPLPGRIAKNIQYF.

This chain links TRBV5-4 with TRBJ2-1; D is perhaps TRBD1 or TRBD2 (7 bases each). The CDR3 runs to 19 residues. Germline-derived CDR1 and CDR2 are SGHNT and YYREEE (reference sequence). Trimming took off 4 bases at V and 3 bases at J, with 26 bases between the two ends. The CDR3 DNA follows: TGTGCCAGCAGCGGAGAGGACAGGCCCGCACTAGCGCACTACAATGAGCAGTTCTTC. This translates into CASSGEDRPALAHYNEQFF.

The CDR3 sequence is CASSYSSHTSNQPQHF. In nucleotides, the CDR3 is TGTGCCAGCAGTTACTCGAGTCATACTAGCAATCAGCCCCAGCATTTT. The gene calls are TRBV2 and TRBJ1-5, with D uncertain. The CDR3 covers 16 residues. Germline CDR1 is SNHLY and CDR2 is FYNNEI. V was cut by 5 bases and J by 0 bases, with 14 bases left in between.

Worth noting for this clone: Other DNA sequences in the same sample also yield this CDR3. V and J are TRBV30 and TRBJ1-2; TRBD1 is a possible D gene (5 bases). The CDR3 has 11 amino acids. V lost 1 base and J lost 5, with 5 bases in between. Germline CDR1 and CDR2: GTSNPN and SVGIG (reference sequence). In DNA, the CDR3 is TGTGCCTGGAGTGGGGGGTATGGCTACACCTTC. Translation gives CAWSGGYGYTF. Full variable domain (remainder filled in from reference TRBV30 and TRBJ1-2): SQTIHQWPATLVQPVGSPLSLECTVEGTSNPNLYWYRQAAGRGLQLLFYSVGIGQISSEVPQNLSASRPQDRQFILSSKKLLLSDSGFYLCAWSGGYGYTFGSGTRLTVV.

The CDR3 sequence: CASSSLPGRDPYNEQFF. CDR3 sequence (DNA): TGTGCCAGCAGTTCCCTTCCCGGGAGAGACCCCTACAATGAGCAGTTCTTC. The rearrangement joins TRBV28 to TRBJ2-1, with D possibly being TRBD2 (6 bases). Germline V CDR1 and CDR2: MDHEN, SYDVKM. The CDR3 sequence is 17 residues long. Trimming left V 4 bases short and J 2 bases short, with 18 bases between.

The chain has TRBV2 and TRBJ2-3, with 12 bases fitting TRBD2. This CDR3 spans 17 amino acids. CDR1 and CDR2 (germline): SNHLY, FYNNEI. J lost 5 bases, V lost 5 bases, and 11 bases had no gene match. In DNA, the CDR3 is TGTGCCAGCAGTAAATGGGAGACTAGCGGGAGCTTAGATACGCAGTATTTT. This translates into CASSKWETSGSLDTQYF.

This rearrangement joins TRBV5-4 to TRBJ2-7; D may be TRBD1 (5 bases). Trimming left V 2 bases short and J 8 bases short, with 11 bases between. The germline V gene encodes CDR1 SGHNT and CDR2 YYREEE (reference sequence). The CDR3 runs 12 residues. The DNA for the CDR3 is TGTGCCAGCAGCTTAACAGGTCACCAGCAGTACTTC. This sequence encodes CASSLTGHQQYF.

This clone has just one count. V usage is TRBV27 and J usage is TRBJ2-3; D unresolved. This CDR3 spans 12 amino acids. The germline V and J ends were trimmed by 8 bases and 7 bases, with 13 bases remaining between them. Germline CDR1 MNHEY, CDR2 SMNVEV (reference sequence). DNA for the CDR3: TGTGCCAGCTCTTCTACCTCGAATACGCAGTATTTT. Translation: CASSSTSNTQYF.

As concerns this clone: This sample also contains other DNA sequences that code for the same CDR3. The chain is built from TRBV18 and TRBJ2-7; unclear D gene. Germline V gives CDR1 KGHSH, CDR2 LQKENI. V gave up 1 base and J gave up 0 bases, with 7 bases separating them. The CDR3 is 14 residues long. The CDR3 spells CASSPQESSYEQYF. CDR3 DNA: TGTGCCAGCTCACCACAAGAATCCTCCTACGAGCAGTACTTC.

The table lists this clone with a count of one. Other nucleotide sequences from this sample produce the same CDR3. This chain connects TRBV5-1 to TRBJ2-2; a weak D match, TRBD1 (6 bases). Germline CDR1 is SGHRS and CDR2 is YFSETQ. V lost 2 bases to trimming and J lost 4 bases, with 9 bases between them. The CDR3 runs 14 residues. The CDR3, as DNA: TGCGCCAGCAGCTTACAGGGTGGCACCGGGGAGCTGTTTTTT. Its translation: CASSLQGGTGELFF.

The CDR3 DNA follows: TGTGCCAGCAGCTTGTCCGGAACTGCAACTAATGAAAAACTGTTTTTT. Amino acid sequence: CASSLSGTATNEKLFF. The J gene is TRBJ1-4, the V gene TRBV5-8; no clear D. V shed 1 base and J shed 0 bases, with 10 bases lying between them. This CDR3 spans 16 amino acids. Germline V gives CDR1 SGHTS, CDR2 YDEGEE.

On this clone: The identical CDR3 is also encoded by other nucleotide sequences in the sample. The chain carries TRBV5-1 and TRBJ1-1; D call uncertain. Germline V lookup: CDR1 SGHRS, CDR2 YFSETQ. The CDR3 runs to 14 residues. Trimming pared 0 bases from V and 0 bases from J, leaving 6 bases between. CDR3 protein: CASSLGLLNTEAFF. CDR3 DNA sequence: TGCGCCAGCAGCTTGGGACTCCTGAACACTGAAGCTTTCTTT.

The J gene is TRBJ2-7, the V gene TRBV7-2, with 16 bases fitting TRBD2. The CDR3 has 15 amino acids. The germline V gene encodes CDR1 SGHTA and CDR2 FQGNSA. V lost 0 bases, J lost 11 bases, and 4 bases stayed unmatched. The CDR3 protein is CASSLAGTSGRAKYF. The DNA for the CDR3 is TGTGCCAGCAGCTTAGCAGGGACTAGCGGGAGGGCTAAGTACTTC.

This clone showed up just once. The chain joins TRBV7-3 to TRBJ1-1, with D possibly TRBD1 on 5 matching bases. Germline V gene sequence: CDR1 SGHTA, CDR2 FQGTGA. CDR3 length: 13 residues. Trimming took 1 base from V and 6 from J, leaving 9 bases between them. The CDR3 DNA follows: TGTGCCAGCAGCTTAATGCGGGACTCTGAAGCTTTCTTT. The encoded protein is CASSLMRDSEAFF.

This chain joins TRBV14 and TRBJ1-1; D might be TRBD1 (5 bases). V lost 1 base, J lost 4 bases, and 16 bases lay in between. CDR1 is SGHDN and CDR2 is FVKESK in the germline V gene. This CDR3 has 16 residues. This CDR3 is CASSQAPGYRSTEAFF. The CDR3 bases are TGTGCCAGCAGCCAAGCTCCAGGGTATAGGAGCACTGAAGCTTTCTTT.